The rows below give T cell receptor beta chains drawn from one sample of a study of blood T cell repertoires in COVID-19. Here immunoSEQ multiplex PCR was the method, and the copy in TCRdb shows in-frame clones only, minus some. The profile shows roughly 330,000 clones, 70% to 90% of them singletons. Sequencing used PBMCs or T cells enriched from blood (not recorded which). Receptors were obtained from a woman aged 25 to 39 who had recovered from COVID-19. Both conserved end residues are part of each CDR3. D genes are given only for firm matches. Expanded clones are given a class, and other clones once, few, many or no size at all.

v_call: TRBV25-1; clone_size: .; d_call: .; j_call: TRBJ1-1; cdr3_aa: CASSAGEAFF; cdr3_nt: TGTGCCAGCAGTGCAGGAGAAGCTTTCTTT
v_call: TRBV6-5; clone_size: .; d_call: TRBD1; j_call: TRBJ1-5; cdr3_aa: CASSKGQGVQHF; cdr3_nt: TGTGCCAGCAGTAAGGGACAGGGGGTTCAGCATTTT
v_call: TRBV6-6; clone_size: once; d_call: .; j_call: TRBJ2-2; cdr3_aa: CASRRLWGRPDTGELFF; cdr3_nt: TGTGCCAGCAGACGACTTTGGGGGCGACCCGACACCGGGGAGCTGTTTTTT
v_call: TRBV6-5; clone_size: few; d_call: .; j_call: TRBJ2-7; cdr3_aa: CASSYSGRAYEQYF; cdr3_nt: TGTGCCAGCAGTTACTCGGGCAGGGCCTACGAGCAGTACTTC
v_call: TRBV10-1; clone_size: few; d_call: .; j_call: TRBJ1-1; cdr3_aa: CASREQENTEAFF; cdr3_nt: TGCGCCAGCAGGGAACAGGAAAACACTGAAGCTTTCTTT
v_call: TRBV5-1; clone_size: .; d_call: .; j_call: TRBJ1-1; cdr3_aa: CASTLSGGSWDTEAFF; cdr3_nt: TGCGCCAGCACCTTATCGGGGGGTTCGTGGGACACTGAAGCTTTCTTT
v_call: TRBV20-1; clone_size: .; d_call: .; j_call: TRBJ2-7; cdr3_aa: CSASLPGTYEQYF; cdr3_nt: TGCAGTGCTAGTCTGCCAGGAACCTACGAGCAGTACTTC
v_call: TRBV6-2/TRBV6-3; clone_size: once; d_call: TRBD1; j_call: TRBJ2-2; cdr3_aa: CASSYPQTGSFTGELFF; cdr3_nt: TGTGCCAGCAGTTACCCCCAGACAGGGTCGTTCACCGGGGAGCTGTTTTTT
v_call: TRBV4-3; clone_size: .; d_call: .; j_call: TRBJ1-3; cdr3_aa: CASSQGTGPGNTIYF; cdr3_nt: TGCGCCAGCAGCCAAGGAACAGGGCCTGGAAACACCATATATTTT
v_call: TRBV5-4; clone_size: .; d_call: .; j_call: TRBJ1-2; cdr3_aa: CASSVRTEYGYTF; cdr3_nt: TGTGCCAGCAGCGTACGGACAGAGTATGGCTACACCTTC
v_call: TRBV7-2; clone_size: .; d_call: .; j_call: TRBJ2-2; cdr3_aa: CASSPGTRTGELFF; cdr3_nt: TGTGCCAGCAGCCCTGGCACGAGGACCGGGGAGCTGTTTTTT
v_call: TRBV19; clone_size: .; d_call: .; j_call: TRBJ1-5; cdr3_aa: CASSPQGEGNQPQHF; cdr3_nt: TGTGCCAGTAGTCCACAGGGAGAGGGCAATCAGCCCCAGCATTTT
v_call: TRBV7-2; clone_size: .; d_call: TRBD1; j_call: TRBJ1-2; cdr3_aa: CASSLGTGEYYGYTF; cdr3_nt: TGTGCCAGCAGCTTAGGGACAGGGGAATACTATGGCTACACCTTC
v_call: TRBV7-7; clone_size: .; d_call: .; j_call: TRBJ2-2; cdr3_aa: CASSSGGPGELFF; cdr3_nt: TGTGCTAGCAGTTCTGGTGGGCCCGGGGAGCTGTTTTTT
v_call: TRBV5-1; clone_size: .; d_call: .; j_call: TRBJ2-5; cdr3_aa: CASSNGGAQETQYF; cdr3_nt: TGCGCCAGCAGCAATGGGGGGGCCCAAGAGACCCAGTACTTC
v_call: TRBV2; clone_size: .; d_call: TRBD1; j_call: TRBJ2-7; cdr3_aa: CASSRPRDRGRVTYEQYF; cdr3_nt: TGTGCCAGCAGCCGCCCGCGGGACAGGGGGCGAGTAACGTACGAGCAGTACTTC
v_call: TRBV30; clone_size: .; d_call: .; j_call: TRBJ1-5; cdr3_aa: CAWSPGTYAPQHF; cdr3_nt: TGTGCCTGGAGTCCCGGGACATATGCGCCCCAGCATTTT
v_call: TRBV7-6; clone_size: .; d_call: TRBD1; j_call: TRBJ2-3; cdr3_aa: CASSNRDRDSTDTQYF; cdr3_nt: TGTGCCAGCAGCAACCGGGACAGAGACAGCACAGATACGCAGTATTTT
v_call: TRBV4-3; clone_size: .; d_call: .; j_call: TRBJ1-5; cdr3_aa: CASSQDGTPHQPQHF; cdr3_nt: TGCGCCAGCAGCCAAGATGGGACACCCCATCAGCCCCAGCATTTT
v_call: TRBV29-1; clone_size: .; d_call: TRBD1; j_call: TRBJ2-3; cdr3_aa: CSITTWTGDYTDTQYF; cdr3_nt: TGCAGCATTACGACTTGGACAGGGGATTACACAGATACGCAGTATTTT
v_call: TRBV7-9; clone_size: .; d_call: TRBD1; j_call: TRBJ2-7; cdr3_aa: CASIPRSQGAHEQYF; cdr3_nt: TGTGCCAGCATCCCAAGGTCACAGGGGGCCCACGAGCAGTACTTC
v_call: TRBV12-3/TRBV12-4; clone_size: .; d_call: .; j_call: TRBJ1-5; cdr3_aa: CASSFGGQPQHF; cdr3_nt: TGTGCCAGCAGTTTCGGGGGACAGCCCCAGCATTTT
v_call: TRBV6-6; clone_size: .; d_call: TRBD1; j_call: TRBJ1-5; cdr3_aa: CASSPYPGTGSVQPQHF; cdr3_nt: TGTGCCAGCAGTCCCTATCCCGGGACAGGGTCGGTTCAGCCCCAGCATTTT
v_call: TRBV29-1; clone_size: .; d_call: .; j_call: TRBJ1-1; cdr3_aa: CSVEAYPDTNTEAFF; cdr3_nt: TGCAGCGTTGAGGCTTACCCCGACACGAACACTGAAGCTTTCTTT
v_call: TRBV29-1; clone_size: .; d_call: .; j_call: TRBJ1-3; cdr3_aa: CSVEGRGSSGNTIYF; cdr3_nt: TGCAGCGTTGAAGGCAGGGGAAGCTCTGGAAACACCATATATTTT
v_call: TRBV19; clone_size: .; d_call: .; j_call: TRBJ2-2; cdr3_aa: CASSMEGAGELFF; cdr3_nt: TGTGCCAGTAGTATGGAAGGGGCCGGGGAGCTGTTTTTT
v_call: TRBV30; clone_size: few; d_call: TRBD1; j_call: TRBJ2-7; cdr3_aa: CASRTGGSYEQYF; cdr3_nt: TGTGCCTCAAGGACAGGTGGTTCCTACGAGCAGTACTTC
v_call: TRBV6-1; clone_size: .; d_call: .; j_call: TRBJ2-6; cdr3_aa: CASSEEPQGLSSAGANVLTF; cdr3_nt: TGTGCCAGCAGTGAAGAGCCCCAAGGACTATCTTCTGCTGGGGCCAACGTCCTGACTTTC
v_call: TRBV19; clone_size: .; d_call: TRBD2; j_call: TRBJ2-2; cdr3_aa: CAGRLAGDTGELFF; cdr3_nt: TGTGCCGGCCGACTAGCGGGGGACACCGGGGAGCTGTTTTTT
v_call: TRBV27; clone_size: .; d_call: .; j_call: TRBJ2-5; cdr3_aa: CASSHRDQETQYF; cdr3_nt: TGTGCCAGCAGTCACCGGGACCAAGAGACCCAGTACTTC
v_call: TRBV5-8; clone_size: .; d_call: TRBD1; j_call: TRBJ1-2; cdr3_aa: CASSWGDRVVSGYTF; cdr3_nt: TGTGCCAGCAGCTGGGGGGACAGGGTTGTCAGTGGCTACACCTTC
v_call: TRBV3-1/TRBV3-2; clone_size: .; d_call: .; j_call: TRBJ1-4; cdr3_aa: CASSLNPGGGKLFF; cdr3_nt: TGTGCCAGCAGCCTCAATCCCGGTGGCGGAAAACTGTTTTTT
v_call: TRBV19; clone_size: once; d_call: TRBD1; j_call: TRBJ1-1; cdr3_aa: CASSIIRGRRENTEAFF; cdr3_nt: TGTGCCAGTAGTATCATCAGGGGGCGAAGGGAGAACACTGAAGCTTTCTTT
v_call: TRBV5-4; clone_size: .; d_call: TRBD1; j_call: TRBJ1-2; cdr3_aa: CASSSPGQGGYGYTF; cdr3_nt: TGTGCCAGCAGCTCCCCGGGACAGGGGGGCTATGGCTACACCTTC
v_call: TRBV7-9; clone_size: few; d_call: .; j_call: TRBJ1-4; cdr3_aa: CASSSREGSEKLFF; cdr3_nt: TGTGCCAGCAGCTCTCGAGAGGGTAGTGAAAAACTGTTTTTT
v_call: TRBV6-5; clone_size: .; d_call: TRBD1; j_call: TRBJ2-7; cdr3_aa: CASSRQGDNEQYF; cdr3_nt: TGTGCCAGCAGCAGACAGGGGGACAACGAGCAGTACTTC
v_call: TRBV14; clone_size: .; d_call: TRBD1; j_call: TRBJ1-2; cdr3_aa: CASSQDKGAGRFLRYGYTF; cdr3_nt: TGTGCCAGCAGCCAAGATAAGGGGGCGGGCCGCTTTTTGAGATATGGCTACACCTTC
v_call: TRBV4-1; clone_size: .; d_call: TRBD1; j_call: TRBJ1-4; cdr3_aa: CASSRDPQGARGVGEKLFF; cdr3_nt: TGCGCCAGCAGCCGCGACCCACAGGGGGCTAGAGGTGTAGGGGAAAAACTGTTTTTT
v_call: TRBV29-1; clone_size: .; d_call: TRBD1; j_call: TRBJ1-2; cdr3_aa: CSVAQGGYGYTF; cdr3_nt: TGCAGCGTTGCGCAGGGGGGCTATGGCTACACCTTC
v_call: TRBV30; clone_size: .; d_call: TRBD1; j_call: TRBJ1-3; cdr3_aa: CAWSVGDSGNTIYF; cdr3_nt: TGTGCCTGGAGTGTGGGGGACAGTGGAAACACCATATATTTT
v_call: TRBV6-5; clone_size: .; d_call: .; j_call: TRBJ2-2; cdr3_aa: CATRGSGTGELFF; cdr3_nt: TGTGCCACCAGGGGTTCGGGCACCGGGGAGCTGTTTTTT
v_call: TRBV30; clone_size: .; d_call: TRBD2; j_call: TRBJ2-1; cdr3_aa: CAWSVLAGGFEQFF; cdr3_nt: TGTGCCTGGAGTGTACTTGCGGGGGGGTTCGAGCAGTTCTTC
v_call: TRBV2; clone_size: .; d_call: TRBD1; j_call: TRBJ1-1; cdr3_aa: CASQTGGPEAFF; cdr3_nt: TGTGCCAGCCAAACAGGGGGGCCTGAAGCTTTCTTT
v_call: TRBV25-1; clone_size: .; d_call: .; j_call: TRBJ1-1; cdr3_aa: CASSDRVNTEAFF; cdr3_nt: TGTGCCAGCAGTGACCGAGTGAACACTGAAGCTTTCTTT
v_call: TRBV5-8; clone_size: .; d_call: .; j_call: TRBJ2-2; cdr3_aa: CASPLGTSNTGELFF; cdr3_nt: TGTGCCAGCCCCCTCGGGACATCTAACACCGGGGAGCTGTTTTTT
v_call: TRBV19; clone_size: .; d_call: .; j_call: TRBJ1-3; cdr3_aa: CASISERRTGNTIYF; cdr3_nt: TGTGCCAGTATATCGGAGAGGCGTACTGGAAACACCATATATTTT
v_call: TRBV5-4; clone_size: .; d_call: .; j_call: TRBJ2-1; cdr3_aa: CASSLTEQINEQFF; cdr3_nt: TGTGCCAGCAGCTTAACGGAACAGATCAATGAGCAGTTCTTC
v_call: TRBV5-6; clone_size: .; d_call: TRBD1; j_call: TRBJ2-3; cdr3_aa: CASSFGQGADTQYF; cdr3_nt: TGTGCCAGCAGCTTCGGACAGGGTGCAGATACGCAGTATTTT
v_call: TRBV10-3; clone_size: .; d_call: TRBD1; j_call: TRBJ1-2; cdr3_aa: CAISEFRQGRENGYTF; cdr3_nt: TGTGCCATCAGTGAGTTCCGACAGGGGCGGGAAAATGGCTACACCTTC
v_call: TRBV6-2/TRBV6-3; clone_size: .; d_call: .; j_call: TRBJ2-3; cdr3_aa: CASSRWGADTQYF; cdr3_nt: TGTGCCAGCAGCCGCTGGGGAGCAGATACGCAGTATTTT